One TCR beta chain is described in this entry. Its antigen is unknown. CDR3 length: 12 residues. Germline assignment: CDR1 MNHNY and CDR2 SVGAGI (reference sequence). The V end was cut by 5 bases, the J end by 9 bases, with 11 bases between. These data are taken from a study of T cell responses to AZD1222 COVID-19 vaccine. Study-wide findings and caveats: Variant regions that are unmutated are reportedly the target of nearly half of spike-specific TCRs. With two AZD1222 doses given, Spike-specific TCR breadth and depth both rose. Most donors were white British, females outnumbered males, and clonal diversity was possibly underestimated. Sampling that yielded the repertoires occurred only after the peak T cell response.

Data came from immunoSEQ multiplex PCR; TCRdb stores just in-frame clones and leaves some out. The sample has 170,000 or so clones; approximately 90% are singletons. The sequences come from peripheral blood, collected on day 0 of AZD1222 vaccination. This chain connects TRBV6-6 to TRBJ2-1; D is perhaps TRBD1 (6 bases). This receptor was identified in an adult in good health. The CDR3 region has the DNA TGTGCCAGCAGTGGGACATTTCGTGAGCAGTTCTTC. As protein: CASSGTFREQFF.